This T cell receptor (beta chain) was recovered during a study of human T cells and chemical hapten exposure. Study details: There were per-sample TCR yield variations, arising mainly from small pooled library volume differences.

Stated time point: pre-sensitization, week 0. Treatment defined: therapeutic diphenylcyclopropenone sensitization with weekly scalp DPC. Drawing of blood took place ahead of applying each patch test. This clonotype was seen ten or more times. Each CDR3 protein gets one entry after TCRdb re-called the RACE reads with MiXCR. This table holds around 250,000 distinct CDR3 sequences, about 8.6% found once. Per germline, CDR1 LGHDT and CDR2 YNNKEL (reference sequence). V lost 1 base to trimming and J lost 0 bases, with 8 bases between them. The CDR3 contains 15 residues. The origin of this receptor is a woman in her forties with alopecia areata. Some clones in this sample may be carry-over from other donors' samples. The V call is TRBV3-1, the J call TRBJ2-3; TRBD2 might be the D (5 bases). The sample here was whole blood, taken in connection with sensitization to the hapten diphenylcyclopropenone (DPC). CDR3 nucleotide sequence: TGTGCCAGCAGCCAAGCGGGCGGGAGCACAGATACGCAGTATTTT. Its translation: CASSQAGGSTDTQYF.